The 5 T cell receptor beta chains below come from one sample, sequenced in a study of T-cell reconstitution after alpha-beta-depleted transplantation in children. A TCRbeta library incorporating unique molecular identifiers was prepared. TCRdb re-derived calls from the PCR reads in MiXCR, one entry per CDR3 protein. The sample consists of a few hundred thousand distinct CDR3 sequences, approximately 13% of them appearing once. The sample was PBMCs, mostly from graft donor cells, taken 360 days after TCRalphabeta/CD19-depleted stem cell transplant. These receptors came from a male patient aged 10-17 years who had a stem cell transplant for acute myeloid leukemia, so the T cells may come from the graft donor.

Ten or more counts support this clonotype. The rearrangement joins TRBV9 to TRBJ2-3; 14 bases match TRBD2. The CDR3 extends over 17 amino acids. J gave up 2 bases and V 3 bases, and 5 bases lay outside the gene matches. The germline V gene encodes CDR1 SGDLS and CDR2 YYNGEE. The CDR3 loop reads CASSAGTSGSHTDTQYF. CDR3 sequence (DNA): TGTGCCAGCAGCGCCGGGACTAGCGGGAGCCACACAGATACGCAGTATTTT. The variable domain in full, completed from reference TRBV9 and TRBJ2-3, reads DSGVTQTPKHLITATGQRVTLRCSPRSGDLSVYWYQQSLDQGLQFLIQYYNGEERAKGNILERFSAQQFPDLHSELNLSSLELGDSALYFCASSAGTSGSHTDTQYFGPGTRLTVL.

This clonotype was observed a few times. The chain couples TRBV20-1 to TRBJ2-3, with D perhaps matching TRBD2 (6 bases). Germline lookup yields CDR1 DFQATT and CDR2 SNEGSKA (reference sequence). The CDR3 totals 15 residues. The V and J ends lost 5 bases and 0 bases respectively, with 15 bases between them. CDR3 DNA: TGCAGTGCTTCTCCAGGGAGCGGGAGCACAGATACGCAGTATTTT. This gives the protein CSASPGSGSTDTQYF.

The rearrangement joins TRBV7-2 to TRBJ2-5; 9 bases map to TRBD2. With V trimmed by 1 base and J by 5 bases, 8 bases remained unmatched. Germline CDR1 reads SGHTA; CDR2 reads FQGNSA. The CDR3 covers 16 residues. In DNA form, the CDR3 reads TGTGCCAGCAGCTTAGTTAGCACTAGCGGGTTGGAGACCCAGTACTTC. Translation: CASSLVSTSGLETQYF.

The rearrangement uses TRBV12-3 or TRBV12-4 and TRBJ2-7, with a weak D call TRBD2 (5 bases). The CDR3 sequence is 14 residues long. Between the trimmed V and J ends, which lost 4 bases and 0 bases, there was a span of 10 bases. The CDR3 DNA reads TGTGCCAGCAGTTCCCAAAGCGGCTCCTACGAGCAGTACTTC. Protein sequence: CASSSQSGSYEQYF.

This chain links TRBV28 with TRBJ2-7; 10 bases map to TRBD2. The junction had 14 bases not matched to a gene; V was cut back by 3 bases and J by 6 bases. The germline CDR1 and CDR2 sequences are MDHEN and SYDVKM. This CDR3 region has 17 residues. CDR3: CASSFPLFLAGVCEQYF. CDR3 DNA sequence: TGTGCCAGCAGTTTTCCCCTCTTCCTAGCGGGAGTATGCGAGCAGTACTTC. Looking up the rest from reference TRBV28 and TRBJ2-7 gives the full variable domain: DVKVTQSSRYLVKRTGEKVFLECVQDMDHENMFWYRQDPGLGLRLIYFSYDVKMKEKGDIPEGYSVSREKKERFSLILESASTNQTSMYLCASSFPLFLAGVCEQYFGPGTRLTVT.